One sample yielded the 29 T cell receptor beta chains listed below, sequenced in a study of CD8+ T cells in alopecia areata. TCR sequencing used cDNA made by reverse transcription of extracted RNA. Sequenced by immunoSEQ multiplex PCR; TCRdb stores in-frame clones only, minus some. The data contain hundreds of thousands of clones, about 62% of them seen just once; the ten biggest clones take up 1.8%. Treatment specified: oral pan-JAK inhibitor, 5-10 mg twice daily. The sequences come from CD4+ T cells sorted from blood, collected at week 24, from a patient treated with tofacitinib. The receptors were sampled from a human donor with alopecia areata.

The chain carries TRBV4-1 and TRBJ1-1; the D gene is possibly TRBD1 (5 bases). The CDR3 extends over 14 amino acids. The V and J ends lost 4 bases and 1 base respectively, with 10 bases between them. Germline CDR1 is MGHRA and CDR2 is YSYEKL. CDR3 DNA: TGCGCCAGCAGCCTGGGACCGAAGAACACTGAAGCTTTCTTT. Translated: CASSLGPKNTEAFF.

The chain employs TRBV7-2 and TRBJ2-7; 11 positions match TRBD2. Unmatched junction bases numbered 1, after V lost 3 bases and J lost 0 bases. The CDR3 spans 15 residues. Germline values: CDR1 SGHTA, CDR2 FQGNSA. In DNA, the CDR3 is TGTGCCAGCAGCTTGACTAGCGGGGACTCCTACGAGCAGTACTTC. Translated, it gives CASSLTSGDSYEQYF.

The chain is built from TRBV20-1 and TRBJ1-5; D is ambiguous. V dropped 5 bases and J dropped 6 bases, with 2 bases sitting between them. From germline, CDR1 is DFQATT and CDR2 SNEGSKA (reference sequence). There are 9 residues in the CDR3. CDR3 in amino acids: CSAGQPQHF. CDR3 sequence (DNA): TGCAGTGCTGGTCAGCCCCAGCATTTT.

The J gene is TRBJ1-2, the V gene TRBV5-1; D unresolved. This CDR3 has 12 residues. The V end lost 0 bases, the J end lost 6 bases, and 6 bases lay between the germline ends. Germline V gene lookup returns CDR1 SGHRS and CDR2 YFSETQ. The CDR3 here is CASSLGGNGYTF. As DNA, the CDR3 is TGCGCCAGCAGCTTGGGAGGGAATGGCTACACCTTC.

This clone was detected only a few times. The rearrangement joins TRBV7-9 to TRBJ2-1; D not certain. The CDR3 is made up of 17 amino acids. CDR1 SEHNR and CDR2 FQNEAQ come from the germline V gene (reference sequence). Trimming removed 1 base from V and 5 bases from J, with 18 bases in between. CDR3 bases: TGTGCCAGCAGCTTAGAAGTCATCTGGGTTTCCGACAATGAGCAGTTCTTC. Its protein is CASSLEVIWVSDNEQFF. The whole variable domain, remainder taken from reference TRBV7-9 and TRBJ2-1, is DTGVSQNPRHKITKRGQNVTFRCDPISEHNRLYWYRQTLGQGPEFLTYFQNEAQLEKSRLLSDRFSAERPKGSFSTLEIQRTEQGDSAMYLCASSLEVIWVSDNEQFFGPGTRLTVL.

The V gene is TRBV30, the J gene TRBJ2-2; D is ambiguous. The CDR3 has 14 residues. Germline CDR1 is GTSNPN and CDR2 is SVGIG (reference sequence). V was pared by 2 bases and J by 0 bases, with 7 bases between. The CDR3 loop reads CAWSKQTNTGELFF. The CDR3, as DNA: TGTGCCTGGAGTAAACAAACGAACACCGGGGAGCTGTTTTTT.

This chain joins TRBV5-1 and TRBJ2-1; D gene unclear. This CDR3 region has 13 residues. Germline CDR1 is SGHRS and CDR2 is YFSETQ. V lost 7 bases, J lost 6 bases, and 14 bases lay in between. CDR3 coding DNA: TGCGCCAGCGCCGCTAGAGACTTCAATGAGCAGTTCTTC. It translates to CASAARDFNEQFF. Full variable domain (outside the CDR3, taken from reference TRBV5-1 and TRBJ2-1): KAGVTQTPRYLIKTRGQQVTLSCSPISGHRSVSWYQQTPGQGLQFLFEYFSETQRNKGNFPGRFSGRQFSNSRSEMNVSTLELGDSALYLCASAARDFNEQFFGPGTRLTVL.

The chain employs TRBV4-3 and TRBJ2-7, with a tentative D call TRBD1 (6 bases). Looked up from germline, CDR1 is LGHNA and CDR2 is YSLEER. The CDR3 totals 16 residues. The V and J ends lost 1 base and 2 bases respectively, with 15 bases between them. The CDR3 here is CASSQGETGWTYEQYF. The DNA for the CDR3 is TGCGCCAGCAGCCAAGGCGAGACAGGATGGACCTACGAGCAGTACTTC.

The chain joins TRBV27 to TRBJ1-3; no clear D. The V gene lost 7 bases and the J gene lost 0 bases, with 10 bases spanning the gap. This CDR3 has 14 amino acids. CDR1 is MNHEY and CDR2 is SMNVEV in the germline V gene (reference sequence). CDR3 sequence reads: CASMVDLSGNTIYF. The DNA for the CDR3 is TGTGCCAGCATGGTGGACCTCTCTGGAAACACCATATATTTT.

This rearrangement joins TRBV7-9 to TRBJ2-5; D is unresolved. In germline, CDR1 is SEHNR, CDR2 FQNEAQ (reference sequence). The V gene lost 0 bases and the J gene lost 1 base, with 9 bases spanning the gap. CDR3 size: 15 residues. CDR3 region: CASSLALVPQETQYF. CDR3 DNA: TGTGCCAGCAGCTTAGCCTTGGTGCCCCAAGAGACCCAGTACTTC.

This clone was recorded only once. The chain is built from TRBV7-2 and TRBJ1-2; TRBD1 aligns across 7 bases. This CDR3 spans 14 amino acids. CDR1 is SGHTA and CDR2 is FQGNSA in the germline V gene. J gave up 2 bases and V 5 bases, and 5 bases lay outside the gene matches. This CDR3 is CASSGDRENYGYTF. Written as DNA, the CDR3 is TGTGCCAGCAGCGGAGACAGGGAGAACTATGGCTACACCTTC.

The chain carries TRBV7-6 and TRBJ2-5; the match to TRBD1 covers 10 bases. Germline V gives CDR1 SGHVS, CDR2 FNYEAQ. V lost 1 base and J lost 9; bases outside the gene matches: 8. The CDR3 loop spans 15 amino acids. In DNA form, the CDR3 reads TGTGCCAGCAGCTTAGATCCGGGGACAGGGGAGGCCCAGTACTTC. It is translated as CASSLDPGTGEAQYF.

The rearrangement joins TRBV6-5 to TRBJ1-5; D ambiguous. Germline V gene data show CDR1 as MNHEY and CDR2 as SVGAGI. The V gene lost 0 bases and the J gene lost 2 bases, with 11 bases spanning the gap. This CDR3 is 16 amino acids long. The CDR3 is CASSYSSFGRNQPQHF. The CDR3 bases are TGTGCCAGCAGTTACTCCAGCTTTGGACGCAATCAGCCCCAGCATTTT.

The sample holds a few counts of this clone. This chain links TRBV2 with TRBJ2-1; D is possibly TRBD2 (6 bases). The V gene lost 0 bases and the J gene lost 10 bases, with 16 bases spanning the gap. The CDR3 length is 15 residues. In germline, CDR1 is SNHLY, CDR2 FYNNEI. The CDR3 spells CASSEAETVGGEQFF. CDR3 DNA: TGTGCCAGCAGTGAAGCGGAGACCGTGGGGGGAGAGCAGTTCTTC. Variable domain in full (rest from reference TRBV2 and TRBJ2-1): EPEVTQTPSHQVTQMGQEVILRCVPISNHLYFYWYRQILGQKVEFLVSFYNNEISEKSEIFDDQFSVERPDGSNFTLKIRSTKLEDSAMYFCASSEAETVGGEQFFGPGTRLTVL.

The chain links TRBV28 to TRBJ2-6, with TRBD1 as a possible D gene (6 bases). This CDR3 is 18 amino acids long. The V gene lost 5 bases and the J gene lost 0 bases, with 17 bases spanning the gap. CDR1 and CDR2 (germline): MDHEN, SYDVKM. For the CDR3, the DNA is TGTGCCAGCAGTGTTCCACAGGGCTTCAGCTCTGGGGCCAACGTCCTGACTTTC. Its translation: CASSVPQGFSSGANVLTF.

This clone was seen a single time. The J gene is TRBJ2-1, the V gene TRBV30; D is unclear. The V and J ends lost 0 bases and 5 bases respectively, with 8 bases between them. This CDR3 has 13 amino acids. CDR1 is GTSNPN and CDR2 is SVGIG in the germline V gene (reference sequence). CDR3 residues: CAWSVGPNNEQFF. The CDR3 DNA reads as TGTGCCTGGAGTGTAGGACCTAACAATGAGCAGTTCTTC.

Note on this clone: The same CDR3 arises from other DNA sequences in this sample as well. The CDR3 DNA follows: TGCGCCAGCAGCTTGGCCGGCAGTTCTTATAATGAGCAGTTCTTC. Its protein product is CASSLAGSSYNEQFF. V is TRBV5-1 and J is TRBJ2-1; D not certain. The germline CDR1 and CDR2 sequences are SGHRS and YFSETQ. V was shortened by 0 bases and J by 7 bases, with 14 bases between the two germline ends. The CDR3 length is 15 residues.

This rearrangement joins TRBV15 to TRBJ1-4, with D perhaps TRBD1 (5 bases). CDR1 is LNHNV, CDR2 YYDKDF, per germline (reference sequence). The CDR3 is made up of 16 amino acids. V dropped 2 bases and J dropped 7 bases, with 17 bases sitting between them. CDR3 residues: CATSRTGGIGGEKLFF. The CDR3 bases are TGTGCCACCAGCAGAACCGGAGGAATTGGGGGTGAAAAACTGTTTTTT.

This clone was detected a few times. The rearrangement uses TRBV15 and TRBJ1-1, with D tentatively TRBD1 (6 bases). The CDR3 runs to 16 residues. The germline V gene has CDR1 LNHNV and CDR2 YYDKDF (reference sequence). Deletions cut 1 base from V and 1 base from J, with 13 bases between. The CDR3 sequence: CATSRGRGTANTEAFF. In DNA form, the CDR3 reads TGTGCCACCAGCAGAGGGAGGGGGACGGCGAACACTGAAGCTTTCTTT.

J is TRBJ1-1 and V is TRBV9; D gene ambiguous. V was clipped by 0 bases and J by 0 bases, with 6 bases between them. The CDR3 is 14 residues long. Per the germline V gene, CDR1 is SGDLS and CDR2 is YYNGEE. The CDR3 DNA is TGTGCCAGCAGCGTAGCGGTCATGAACACTGAAGCTTTCTTT. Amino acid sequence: CASSVAVMNTEAFF. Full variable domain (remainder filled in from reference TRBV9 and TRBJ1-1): DSGVTQTPKHLITATGQRVTLRCSPRSGDLSVYWYQQSLDQGLQFLIQYYNGEERAKGNILERFSAQQFPDLHSELNLSSLELGDSALYFCASSVAVMNTEAFFGQGTRLTVV.

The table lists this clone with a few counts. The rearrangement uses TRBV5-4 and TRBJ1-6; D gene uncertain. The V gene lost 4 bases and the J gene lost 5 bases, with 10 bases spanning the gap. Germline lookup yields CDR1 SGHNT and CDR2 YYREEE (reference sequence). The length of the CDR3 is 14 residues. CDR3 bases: TGTGCCAGCAGCCAGGCGATTGATAATTCACCCCTCCACTTT. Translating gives CASSQAIDNSPLHF.

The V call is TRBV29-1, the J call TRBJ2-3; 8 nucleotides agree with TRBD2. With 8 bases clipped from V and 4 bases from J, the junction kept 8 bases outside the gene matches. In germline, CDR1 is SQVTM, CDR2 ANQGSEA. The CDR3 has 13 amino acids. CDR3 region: CSMGGLGPDTQYF. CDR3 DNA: TGCAGCATGGGGGGACTAGGGCCAGATACGCAGTATTTT.

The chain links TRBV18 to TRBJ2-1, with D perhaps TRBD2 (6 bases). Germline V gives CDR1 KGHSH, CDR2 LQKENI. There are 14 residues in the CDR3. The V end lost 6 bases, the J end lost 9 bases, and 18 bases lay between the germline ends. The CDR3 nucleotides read TGTGCCAGCTCTCCCGGGGTGACTAGGGGTGAGCAGTTCTTC. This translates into CASSPGVTRGEQFF.

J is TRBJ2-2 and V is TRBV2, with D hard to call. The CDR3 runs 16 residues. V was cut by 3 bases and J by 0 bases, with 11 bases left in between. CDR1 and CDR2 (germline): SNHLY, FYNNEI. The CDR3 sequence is CASSDGKKANTGELFF. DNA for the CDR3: TGTGCCAGCAGTGATGGCAAAAAGGCGAACACCGGGGAGCTGTTTTTT.

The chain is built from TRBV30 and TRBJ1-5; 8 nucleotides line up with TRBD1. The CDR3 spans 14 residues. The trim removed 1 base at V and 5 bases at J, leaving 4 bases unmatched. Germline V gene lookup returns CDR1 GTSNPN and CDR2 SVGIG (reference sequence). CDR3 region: CAWSAGQGHQPQHF. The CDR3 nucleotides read TGTGCCTGGAGTGCCGGACAGGGTCATCAGCCCCAGCATTTT.

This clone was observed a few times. In nucleotides, the CDR3 is TGCGCCAGCAGCTACCGCCACCGGCCCGTTCTCACCGGGGAGCTGTTTTTT. Protein: CASSYRHRPVLTGELFF. V usage is TRBV5-1 and J usage is TRBJ2-2; D is undetermined. Trimming stripped 3 bases from V and 4 bases from J, with 19 bases between. The CDR3 runs 17 residues. Germline loops: CDR1 SGHRS, CDR2 YFSETQ.

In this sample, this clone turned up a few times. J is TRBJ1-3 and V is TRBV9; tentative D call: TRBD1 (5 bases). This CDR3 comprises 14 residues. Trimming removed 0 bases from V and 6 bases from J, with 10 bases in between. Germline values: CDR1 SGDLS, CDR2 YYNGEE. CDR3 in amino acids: CASSVGGFPNTIYF. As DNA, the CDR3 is TGTGCCAGCAGCGTAGGGGGGTTCCCAAACACCATATATTTT.

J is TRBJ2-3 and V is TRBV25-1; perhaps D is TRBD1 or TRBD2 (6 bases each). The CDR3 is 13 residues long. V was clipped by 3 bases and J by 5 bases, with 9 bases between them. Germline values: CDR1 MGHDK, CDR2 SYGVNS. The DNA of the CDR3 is TGTGCCAGCAGTGAGGGGGGCATAGATACGCAGTATTTT. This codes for CASSEGGIDTQYF.

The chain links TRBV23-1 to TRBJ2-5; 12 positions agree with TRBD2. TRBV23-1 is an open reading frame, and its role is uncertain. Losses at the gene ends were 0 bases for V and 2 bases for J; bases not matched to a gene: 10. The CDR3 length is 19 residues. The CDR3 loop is CASSQSLRLAGVRQETQYF. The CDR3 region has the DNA TGCGCCAGCAGTCAATCGCTGAGACTAGCGGGGGTTAGGCAAGAGACCCAGTACTTC.